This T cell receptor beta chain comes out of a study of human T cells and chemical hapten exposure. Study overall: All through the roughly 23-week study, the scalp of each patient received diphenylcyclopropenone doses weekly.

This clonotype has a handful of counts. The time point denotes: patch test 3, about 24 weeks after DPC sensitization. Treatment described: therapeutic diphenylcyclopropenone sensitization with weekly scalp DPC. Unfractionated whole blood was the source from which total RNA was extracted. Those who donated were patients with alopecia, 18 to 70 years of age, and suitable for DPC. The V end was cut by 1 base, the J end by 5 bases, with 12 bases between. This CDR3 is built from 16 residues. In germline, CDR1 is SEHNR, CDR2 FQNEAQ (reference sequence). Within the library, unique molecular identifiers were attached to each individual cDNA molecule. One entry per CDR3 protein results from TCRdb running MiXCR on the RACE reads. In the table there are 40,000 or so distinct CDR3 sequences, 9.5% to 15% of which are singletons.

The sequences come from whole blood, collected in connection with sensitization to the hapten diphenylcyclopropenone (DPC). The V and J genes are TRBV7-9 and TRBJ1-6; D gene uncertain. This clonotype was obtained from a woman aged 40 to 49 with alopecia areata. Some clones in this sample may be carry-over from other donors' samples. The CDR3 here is CASSLDEGPDNSPLHF. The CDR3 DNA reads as TGTGCCAGCAGCTTAGACGAGGGCCCAGATAATTCACCCCTCCACTTT.